This TCR beta chain was captured in a study of blood T cell repertoires in COVID-19. Overall study context: Sample material is recorded as cDNA or gDNA derived from T cells, B-cell-depleted T cells, or PBMCs.

CDR3 length equals 13 residues. The trim removed 5 bases at V and 12 bases at J, leaving 7 bases unmatched. Germline values: CDR1 SEHNR, CDR2 FQNEAQ (reference sequence). As handled by the study authors: How many nucleated cells were present was estimated from reference gene primer amplification. Method: immunoSEQ multiplex PCR; TCRdb's copy keeps in-frame clones and lacks some. V, J and clone size derive from that table, while D and trimming were established from the DNA sequence. The sample lists under 150,000 clones; about 80% were seen once. V gene TRBV7-9 combines with J gene TRBJ2-1; 10 bases are shared with TRBD2. The sequencing input was peripheral blood. The receptor comes from a middle-aged man with active or convalescent COVID-19. CDR3 coding DNA: TGTGCCAGCAGCCAAGATATAGCGGGGGGGCAGTTCTTC. The encoded protein is CASSQDIAGGQFF.